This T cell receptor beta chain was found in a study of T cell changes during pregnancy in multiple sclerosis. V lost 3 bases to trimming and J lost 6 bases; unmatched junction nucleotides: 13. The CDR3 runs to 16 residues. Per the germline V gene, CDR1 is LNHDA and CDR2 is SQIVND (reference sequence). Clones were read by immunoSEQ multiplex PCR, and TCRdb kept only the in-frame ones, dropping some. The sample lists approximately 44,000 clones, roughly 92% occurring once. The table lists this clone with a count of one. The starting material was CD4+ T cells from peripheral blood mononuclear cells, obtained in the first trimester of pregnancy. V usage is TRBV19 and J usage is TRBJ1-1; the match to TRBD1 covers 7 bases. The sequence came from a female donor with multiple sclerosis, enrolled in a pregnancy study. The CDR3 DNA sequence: TGTGCCAGTAGTATGGGGCCAGGGGGTGAGAAGGCTGAAGCTTTCTTT. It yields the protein CASSMGPGGEKAEAFF.